The rows below give T cell receptor beta chains drawn from one sample of a study of cytomegalovirus exposure and HLA in healthy donors. The assay was immunoSEQ multiplex PCR, and TCRdb's table has in-frame clones only and misses some. The sample contains approximately 130,000 clones, over 75% of which appear only once. Sequencing was performed on PBMCs. All receptors come from a boy between 10 and 17 years old in good health and CMV-seronegative. CDR3s include the opening cysteine and the closing phenylalanine or tryptophan. A D gene is named only where the DNA matches it firmly. The size of a clone is reported for some rows only, either as once, few or many, or as a class for expanded clones.

D: -; size: once; V: TRBV4-3; J: TRBJ2-7; CDR3: CASSQVLGRDEQYF; DNA: TGCGCCAGCAGCCAAGTTCTAGGCAGAGACGAGCAGTACTTC
D: -; size: once; V: TRBV10-3; J: TRBJ2-2; CDR3: CASRGPTGVNTGELFF; DNA: TGTGCCTCCAGGGGACCGACAGGAGTGAACACCGGGGAGCTGTTTTTT
D: -; size: -; V: TRBV19; J: TRBJ2-3; CDR3: CASQTGRFSTDTQYF; DNA: TGTGCCAGTCAAACAGGGCGTTTTAGCACAGATACGCAGTATTTT
D: -; size: once; V: TRBV4-1; J: TRBJ1-5; CDR3: CASSFERTASNQPQHF; DNA: TGCGCCAGCAGTTTTGAAAGGACAGCTAGCAATCAGCCCCAGCATTTT
D: -; size: -; V: TRBV2; J: TRBJ1-1; CDR3: CAGTSEGVPLNTEAFF; DNA: TGTGCCGGCACTTCCGAGGGGGTCCCGCTGAACACTGAAGCTTTCTTT
D: -; size: -; V: TRBV30; J: TRBJ1-2; CDR3: CAWGDQGPSNYGYTF; DNA: TGTGCCTGGGGGGATCAGGGTCCTTCTAACTATGGCTACACCTTC
D: TRBD2; size: once; V: TRBV4-2; J: TRBJ2-1; CDR3: CASSRTGTSGGYEQFF; DNA: TGTGCCAGCAGCCGAACCGGGACTAGCGGGGGGTATGAGCAGTTCTTC
D: -; size: -; V: TRBV14; J: TRBJ2-2; CDR3: CASSHWPENTGELFF; DNA: TGTGCCAGCAGCCATTGGCCAGAGAACACCGGGGAGCTGTTTTTT
D: TRBD2; size: -; V: TRBV6-1; J: TRBJ2-3; CDR3: CASSVHFRTRGSDTQYF; DNA: TGTGCCAGCAGTGTCCACTTTAGGACTAGGGGATCAGATACGCAGTATTTT
D: TRBD1; size: -; V: TRBV25-1; J: TRBJ2-2; CDR3: CASKGQGVVGELFF; DNA: TGTGCCAGCAAAGGACAGGGGGTAGTCGGGGAGCTGTTTTTT
D: TRBD1; size: -; V: TRBV9; J: TRBJ1-6; CDR3: CASSPSDRGYSPLHF; DNA: TGTGCCAGCAGCCCATCGGACAGGGGATATTCACCCCTCCACTTT
D: -; size: -; V: TRBV2; J: TRBJ1-2; CDR3: CASSEGAAYGYTF; DNA: TGTGCCAGCAGTGAAGGGGCTGCCTATGGCTACACCTTC
D: TRBD1; size: -; V: TRBV4-1; J: TRBJ2-1; CDR3: CASSQTGDVFYNEQFF; DNA: TGCGCCAGCAGCCAAACAGGGGATGTTTTCTACAATGAGCAGTTCTTC
D: TRBD2; size: -; V: TRBV6-4; J: TRBJ2-1; CDR3: CASSDETSGSYEQFF; DNA: TGTGCCAGCAGTGACGAGACTAGCGGGAGCTATGAGCAGTTCTTC
D: TRBD2; size: -; V: TRBV7-9; J: TRBJ2-3; CDR3: CASSLSFGGSATDTQYF; DNA: TGTGCCAGCAGCTTATCATTTGGCGGGAGCGCGACAGATACGCAGTATTTT
D: -; size: -; V: TRBV5-4; J: TRBJ2-7; CDR3: CASSPDSVAYEQYF; DNA: TGTGCCAGCAGCCCCGATAGCGTCGCCTACGAGCAGTACTTC
D: -; size: -; V: TRBV11-1; J: TRBJ1-1; CDR3: CASSSRTHLGTEAFF; DNA: TGTGCCAGCAGCTCACGGACACATCTGGGGACTGAAGCTTTCTTT
D: -; size: -; V: TRBV4-2; J: TRBJ1-2; CDR3: CASSQEWVGSNYGYTF; DNA: TGTGCCAGCAGCCAAGAATGGGTGGGGAGTAACTATGGCTACACCTTC
D: TRBD1; size: -; V: TRBV27; J: TRBJ2-7; CDR3: CASARTGTGGGYEQYF; DNA: TGTGCCAGCGCACGGACAGGGACGGGCGGCGGCTACGAGCAGTACTTC
D: TRBD1; size: -; V: TRBV6-4; J: TRBJ2-2; CDR3: CASSDSTGGTGELFF; DNA: TGTGCCAGCAGTGACTCGACAGGGGGCACCGGGGAGCTGTTTTTT
D: TRBD1; size: once; V: TRBV5-4; J: TRBJ2-1; CDR3: CATTFWGTGSSYNEQFF; DNA: TGTGCCACCACCTTCTGGGGGACAGGGAGCTCCTACAATGAGCAGTTCTTC
D: TRBD2; size: once; V: TRBV23-1; J: TRBJ2-7; CDR3: CASSGTSGRRSYEQYF; DNA: TGCGCCAGCTCAGGGACTAGCGGGAGGAGGTCCTACGAGCAGTACTTC
D: -; size: -; V: TRBV13; J: TRBJ2-2; CDR3: CASSLEWGLSTGELFF; DNA: TGTGCCAGCAGCTTAGAATGGGGGCTTTCCACCGGGGAGCTGTTTTTT
D: TRBD2; size: -; V: TRBV7-9; J: TRBJ2-1; CDR3: CASRGGPGRLYNEQFF; DNA: TGTGCCAGCCGGGGGGGTCCGGGACGACTCTACAATGAGCAGTTCTTC
D: TRBD2; size: -; V: TRBV4-1; J: TRBJ2-3; CDR3: CASSPGLAGLIGTDTQYF; DNA: TGCGCCAGCAGCCCGGGACTAGCGGGCCTAATAGGCACAGATACGCAGTATTTT
D: -; size: once; V: TRBV7-3; J: TRBJ2-3; CDR3: CASSLEMSTDTQYF; DNA: TGTGCCAGCAGCTTAGAGATGAGCACAGATACGCAGTATTTT
D: TRBD1; size: -; V: TRBV19; J: TRBJ1-1; CDR3: CASSTTGGRTEAFF; DNA: TGTGCCAGTAGTACGACAGGGGGCCGGACTGAAGCTTTCTTT
D: TRBD1; size: -; V: TRBV7-6; J: TRBJ1-5; CDR3: CASSLGQGYQPQHF; DNA: TGTGCCAGCAGCTTGGGACAGGGGTATCAGCCCCAGCATTTT
D: TRBD1; size: -; V: TRBV10-2; J: TRBJ2-7; CDR3: CASSESSDRAFYEQYF; DNA: TGCGCCAGCAGTGAGTCGAGCGACAGGGCGTTCTACGAGCAGTACTTC
D: -; size: -; V: TRBV5-1; J: TRBJ1-2; CDR3: CASSADWYGGYTF; DNA: TGCGCCAGCAGCGCCGACTGGTACGGTGGCTACACCTTC
D: TRBD1; size: -; V: TRBV2; J: TRBJ1-4; CDR3: CASSPMTGGSEKLFF; DNA: TGTGCCAGCAGTCCCATGACAGGGGGCAGTGAAAAACTGTTTTTT
D: -; size: -; V: TRBV11-3; J: TRBJ1-6; CDR3: CASSHPGEMPSNNSPLHF; DNA: TGTGCCAGCAGCCATCCGGGAGAAATGCCCTCGAATAATTCACCCCTCCACTTT
D: -; size: -; V: TRBV10-3; J: TRBJ1-1; CDR3: CAISDTMANTEAFF; DNA: TGTGCCATCAGTGATACGATGGCGAACACTGAAGCTTTCTTT
D: -; size: -; V: TRBV7-2; J: TRBJ2-5; CDR3: CASSLGGLEETQYF; DNA: TGTGCCAGCAGCTTAGGGGGGCTTGAGGAGACCCAGTACTTC
D: -; size: -; V: TRBV7-9; J: TRBJ1-2; CDR3: CASSFFPRQVINYGYTF; DNA: TGTGCCAGCAGCTTTTTCCCTCGACAGGTTATAAACTATGGCTACACCTTC
D: -; size: -; V: TRBV6-5; J: TRBJ1-2; CDR3: CATQEHNYGYTF; DNA: TGTGCCACTCAAGAACATAACTATGGCTACACCTTC
D: -; size: -; V: TRBV4-3; J: TRBJ2-3; CDR3: CASSQDSRAGDTQYF; DNA: TGCGCCAGCAGCCAAGATTCTAGAGCCGGGGATACGCAGTATTTT
D: TRBD2; size: -; V: TRBV9; J: TRBJ2-4; CDR3: CASSVSLAGLAKNIQYF; DNA: TGTGCCAGCAGCGTATCTCTAGCGGGATTAGCCAAAAACATTCAGTACTTC